This T cell receptor (beta chain) is from a study of T cells in Graves' hyperthyroidism and ophthalmopathy. RNA transcripts served as the template for amplifying TCR beta CDR3 regions. When the TCR CDR3 underwent first-round RT-PCR, the HTBI primer set was used. Each CDR3 protein gets one entry after TCRdb re-called the multiplex PCR reads with MiXCR. This sample has hundreds of thousands of distinct CDR3 sequences, with around 38% found just once. This clonotype was detected only a few times. There are 15 residues in the CDR3. Germline V gives CDR1 MNHEY, CDR2 SVGAGI. Between the trimmed V and J ends, which lost 4 bases and 0 bases, there was a span of 12 bases.

This clonotype was obtained from a man aged 18 to 29 with Graves' hyperthyroidism. The chain couples TRBV6-5 to TRBJ1-1, with D perhaps matching TRBD1 (5 bases). Input material: blood. The CDR3 nucleotides read TGTGCCAGCAGTTTGTCAGGGTACATGAACACTGAAGCTTTCTTT. It translates to CASSLSGYMNTEAFF.